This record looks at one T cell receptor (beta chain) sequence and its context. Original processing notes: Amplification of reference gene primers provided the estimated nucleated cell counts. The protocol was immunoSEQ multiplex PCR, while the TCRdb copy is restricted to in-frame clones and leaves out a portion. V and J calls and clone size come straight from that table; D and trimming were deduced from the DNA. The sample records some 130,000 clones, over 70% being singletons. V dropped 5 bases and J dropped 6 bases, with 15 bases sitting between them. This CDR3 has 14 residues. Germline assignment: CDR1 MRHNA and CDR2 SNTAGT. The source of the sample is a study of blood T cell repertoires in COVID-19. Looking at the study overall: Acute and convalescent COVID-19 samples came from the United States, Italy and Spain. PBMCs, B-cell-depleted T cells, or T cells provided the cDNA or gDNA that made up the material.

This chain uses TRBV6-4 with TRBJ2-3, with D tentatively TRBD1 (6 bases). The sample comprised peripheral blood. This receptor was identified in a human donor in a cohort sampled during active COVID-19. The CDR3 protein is CASSTDRSPDTQYF. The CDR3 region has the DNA TGTGCCAGCAGTACCGACAGGTCGCCTGATACGCAGTATTTT.